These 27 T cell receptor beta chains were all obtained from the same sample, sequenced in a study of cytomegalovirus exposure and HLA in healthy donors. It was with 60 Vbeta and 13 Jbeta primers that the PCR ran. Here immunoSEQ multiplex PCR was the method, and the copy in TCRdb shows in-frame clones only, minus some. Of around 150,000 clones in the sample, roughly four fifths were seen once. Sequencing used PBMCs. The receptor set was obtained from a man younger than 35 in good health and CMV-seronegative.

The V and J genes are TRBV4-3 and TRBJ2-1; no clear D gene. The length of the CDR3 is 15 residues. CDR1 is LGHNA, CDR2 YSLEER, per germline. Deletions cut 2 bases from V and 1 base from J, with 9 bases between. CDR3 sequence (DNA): TGCGCCAGCAGCCAACGGAGTCTTTCCTACAATGAGCAGTTCTTC. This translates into CASSQRSLSYNEQFF.

The CDR3 region is CASSYGRGGGTEAFF. CDR3 nucleotides: TGTGCCAGCAGTTACGGAAGGGGAGGGGGCACTGAAGCTTTCTTT. The chain is built from TRBV6-5 and TRBJ1-1; D is perhaps TRBD1 (6 bases). Trimming took off 2 bases at V and 4 bases at J, with 14 bases between the two ends. CDR3 length: 15 residues. From germline, CDR1 is MNHEY and CDR2 SVGAGI.

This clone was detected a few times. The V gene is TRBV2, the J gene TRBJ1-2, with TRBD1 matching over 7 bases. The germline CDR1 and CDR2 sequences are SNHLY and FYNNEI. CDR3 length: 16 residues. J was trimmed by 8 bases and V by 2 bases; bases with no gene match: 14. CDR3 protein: CASSESLVEGARGYTF. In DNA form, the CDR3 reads TGTGCCAGCAGTGAATCTTTGGTTGAGGGGGCGCGGGGCTACACCTTC.

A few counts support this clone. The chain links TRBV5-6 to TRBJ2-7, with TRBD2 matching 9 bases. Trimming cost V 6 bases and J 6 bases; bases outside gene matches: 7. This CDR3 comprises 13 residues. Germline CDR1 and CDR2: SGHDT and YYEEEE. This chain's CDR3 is CASKLAGVGEQYF. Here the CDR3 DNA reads TGTGCCAGCAAATTAGCGGGAGTAGGCGAGCAGTACTTC.

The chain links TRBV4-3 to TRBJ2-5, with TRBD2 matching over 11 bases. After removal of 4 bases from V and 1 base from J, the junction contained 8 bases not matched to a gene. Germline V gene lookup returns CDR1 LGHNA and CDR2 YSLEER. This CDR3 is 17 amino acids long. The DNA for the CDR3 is TGCGCCAGCAGCCCATCTAGCGGGAGGAGGGGCCAAGAGACCCAGTACTTC. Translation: CASSPSSGRRGQETQYF.

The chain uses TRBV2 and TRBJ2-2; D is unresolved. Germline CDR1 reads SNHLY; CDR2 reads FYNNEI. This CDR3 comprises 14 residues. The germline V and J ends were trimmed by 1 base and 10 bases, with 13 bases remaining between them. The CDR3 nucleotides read TGTGCCAGCAGTGAAGGGGCCCAGCCATTGGAGCTGTTTTTT. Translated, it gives CASSEGAQPLELFF.

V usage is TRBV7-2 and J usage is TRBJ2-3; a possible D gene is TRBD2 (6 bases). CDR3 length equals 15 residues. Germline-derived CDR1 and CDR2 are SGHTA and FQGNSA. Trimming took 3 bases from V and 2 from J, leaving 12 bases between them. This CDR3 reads CASSLGLANTDTQYF. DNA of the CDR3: TGTGCCAGCAGCTTGGGGCTAGCGAACACAGATACGCAGTATTTT.

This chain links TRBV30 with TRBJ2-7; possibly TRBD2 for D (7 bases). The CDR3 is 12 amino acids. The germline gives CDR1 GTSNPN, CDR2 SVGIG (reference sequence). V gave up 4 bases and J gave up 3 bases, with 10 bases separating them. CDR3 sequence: CAWNREGYEQYF. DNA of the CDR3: TGTGCCTGGAACAGGGAGGGCTACGAGCAGTACTTC. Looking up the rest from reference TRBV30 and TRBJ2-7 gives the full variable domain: SQTIHQWPATLVQPVGSPLSLECTVEGTSNPNLYWYRQAAGRGLQLLFYSVGIGQISSEVPQNLSASRPQDRQFILSSKKLLLSDSGFYLCAWNREGYEQYFGPGTRLTVT.

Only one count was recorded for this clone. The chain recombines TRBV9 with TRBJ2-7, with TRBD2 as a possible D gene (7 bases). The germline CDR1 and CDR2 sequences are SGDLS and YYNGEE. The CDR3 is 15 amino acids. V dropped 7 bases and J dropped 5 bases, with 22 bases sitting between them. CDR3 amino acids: CASSMGGGRLHEQYF. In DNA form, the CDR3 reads TGTGCCAGCTCCATGGGGGGCGGGAGACTCCACGAGCAGTACTTC.

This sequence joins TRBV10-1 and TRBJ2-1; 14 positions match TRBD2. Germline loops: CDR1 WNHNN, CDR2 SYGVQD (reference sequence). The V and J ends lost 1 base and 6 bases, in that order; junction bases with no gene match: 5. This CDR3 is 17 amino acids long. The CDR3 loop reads CASSEFGTSGSFNEQFF. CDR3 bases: TGCGCCAGCAGTGAGTTCGGGACTAGCGGGAGTTTCAATGAGCAGTTCTTC.

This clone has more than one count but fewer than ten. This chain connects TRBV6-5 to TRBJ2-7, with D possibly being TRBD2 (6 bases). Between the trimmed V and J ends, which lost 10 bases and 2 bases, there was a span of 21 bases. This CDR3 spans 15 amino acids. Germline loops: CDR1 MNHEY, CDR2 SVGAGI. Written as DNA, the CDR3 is TGTGCCACCTCCATGGGCGGGACGGATCCCTACGAGCAGTACTTC. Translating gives CATSMGGTDPYEQYF.

This CDR3 reads CASSPRVEAGTQGEQYF. The CDR3 DNA reads as TGTGCCAGCTCACCGCGGGTGGAGGCAGGGACCCAGGGGGAGCAGTACTTC. V usage is TRBV18 and J usage is TRBJ2-7; the D gene is possibly TRBD1 (6 bases). The CDR3 has 17 residues. V was cut by 3 bases and J by 7 bases, with 25 bases left in between. Germline CDR1 reads KGHSH; CDR2 reads LQKENI.

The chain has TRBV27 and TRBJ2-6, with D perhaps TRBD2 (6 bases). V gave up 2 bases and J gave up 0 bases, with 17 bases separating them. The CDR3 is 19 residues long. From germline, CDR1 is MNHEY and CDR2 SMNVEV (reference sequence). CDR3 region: CASSLLTGGYSSGANVLTF. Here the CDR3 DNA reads TGTGCCAGCAGTTTACTAACCGGGGGATACAGCTCTGGGGCCAACGTCCTGACTTTC.

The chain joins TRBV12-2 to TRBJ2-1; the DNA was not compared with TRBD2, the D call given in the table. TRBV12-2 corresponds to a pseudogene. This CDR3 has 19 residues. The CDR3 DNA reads TGTGCAAGTCGCTCCGGTGGGCTAGCCTACTTCAACTCCTACAATGAGCAGTTCTTC. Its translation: CASRSGGLAYFNSYNEQFF.

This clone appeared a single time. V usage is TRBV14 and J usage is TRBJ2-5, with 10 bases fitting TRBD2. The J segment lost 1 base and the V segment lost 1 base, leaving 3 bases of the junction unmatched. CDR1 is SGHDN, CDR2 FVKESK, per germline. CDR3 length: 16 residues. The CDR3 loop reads CASSQATSGSQETQYF. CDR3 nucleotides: TGTGCCAGCAGCCAAGCGACTAGCGGGTCCCAAGAGACCCAGTACTTC.

DNA of the CDR3: TGTGCCAGCAGCTTGGGGACAGTTTTTATCGGGGAGCTGTTTTTT. Encoded protein: CASSLGTVFIGELFF. This chain links TRBV27 with TRBJ2-2; 7 nucleotides align to TRBD1. Germline V gene lookup returns CDR1 MNHEY and CDR2 SMNVEV (reference sequence). V shed 6 bases and J 7 bases; nucleotides not matched to a gene: 11. The CDR3 sequence is 15 residues long.

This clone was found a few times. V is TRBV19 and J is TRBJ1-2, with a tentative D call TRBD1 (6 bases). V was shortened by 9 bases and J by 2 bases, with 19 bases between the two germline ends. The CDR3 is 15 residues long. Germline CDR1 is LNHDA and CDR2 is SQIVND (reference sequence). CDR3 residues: CASRRTAQENYGYTF. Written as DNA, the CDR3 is TGTGCCAGCCGCCGGACAGCTCAGGAAAACTATGGCTACACCTTC.

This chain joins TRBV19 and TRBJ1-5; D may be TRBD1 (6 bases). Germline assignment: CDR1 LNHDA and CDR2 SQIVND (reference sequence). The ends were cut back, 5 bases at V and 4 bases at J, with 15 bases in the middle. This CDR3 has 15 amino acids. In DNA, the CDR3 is TGTGCCAGTAGTCTCTTCCCGACAGGAAATCAGCCCCAGCATTTT. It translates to CASSLFPTGNQPQHF.

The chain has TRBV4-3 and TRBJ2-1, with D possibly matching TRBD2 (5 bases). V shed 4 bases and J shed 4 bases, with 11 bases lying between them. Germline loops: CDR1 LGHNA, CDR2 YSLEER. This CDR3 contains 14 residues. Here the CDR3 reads CASSPRLLYNEQFF. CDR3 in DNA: TGCGCCAGCAGCCCCAGACTACTGTACAATGAGCAGTTCTTC.

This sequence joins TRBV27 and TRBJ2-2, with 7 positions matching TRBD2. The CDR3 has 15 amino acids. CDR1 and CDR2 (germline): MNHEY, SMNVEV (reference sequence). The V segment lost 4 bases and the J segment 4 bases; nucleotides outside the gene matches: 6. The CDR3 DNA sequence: TGTGCCAGCAGTTCCCCAGCGGGATTCACCGGGGAGCTGTTTTTT. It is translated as CASSSPAGFTGELFF.

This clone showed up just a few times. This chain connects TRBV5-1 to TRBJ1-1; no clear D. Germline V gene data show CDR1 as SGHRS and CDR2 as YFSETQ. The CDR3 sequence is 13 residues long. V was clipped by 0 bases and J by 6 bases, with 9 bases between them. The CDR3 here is CASSLGHGAEAFF. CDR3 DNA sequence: TGCGCCAGCAGCTTGGGACACGGGGCTGAAGCTTTCTTT.

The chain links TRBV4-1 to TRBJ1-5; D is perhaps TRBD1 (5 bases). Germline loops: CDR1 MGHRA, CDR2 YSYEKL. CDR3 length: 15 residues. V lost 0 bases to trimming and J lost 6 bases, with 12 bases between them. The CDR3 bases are TGCGCCAGCAGCCAAGACTCGGGGGGGTCTCAGCCCCAGCATTTT. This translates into CASSQDSGGSQPQHF.

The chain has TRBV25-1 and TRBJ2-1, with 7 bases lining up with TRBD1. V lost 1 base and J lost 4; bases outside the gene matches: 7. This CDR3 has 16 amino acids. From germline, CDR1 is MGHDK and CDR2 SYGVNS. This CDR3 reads CASSEFGTVLYNEQFF. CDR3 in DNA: TGTGCCAGCAGTGAATTTGGGACAGTCCTTTACAATGAGCAGTTCTTC.

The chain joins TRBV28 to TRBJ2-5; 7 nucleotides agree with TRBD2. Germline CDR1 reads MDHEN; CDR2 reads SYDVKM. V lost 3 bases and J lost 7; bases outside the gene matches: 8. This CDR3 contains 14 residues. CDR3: CASSLAGERGTQYF. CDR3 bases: TGTGCCAGCAGTTTGGCGGGGGAGAGGGGGACCCAGTACTTC.

The CDR3 DNA reads TGTGCCAGCAGTTACCCCGAACAGGACTCCTACGAGCAGTACTTC. Translation: CASSYPEQDSYEQYF. V and J are TRBV6-6 and TRBJ2-7; possibly TRBD1 for D (5 bases). Trimming removed 2 bases from V and 0 bases from J, with 11 bases in between. This CDR3 is 15 amino acids long. In germline, CDR1 is MNHNY, CDR2 SVGAGI (reference sequence).

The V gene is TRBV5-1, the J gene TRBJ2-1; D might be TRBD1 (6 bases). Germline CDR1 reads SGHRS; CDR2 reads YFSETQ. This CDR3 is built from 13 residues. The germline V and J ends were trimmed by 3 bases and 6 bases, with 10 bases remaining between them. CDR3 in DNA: TGCGCCAGCAGCTCTTCAGGGGCCAATGAGCAGTTCTTC. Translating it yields CASSSSGANEQFF.

The CDR3 nucleotides read TGTGCCAGCAGCTTGAGGGCCCGGGGATCGGGTTCACCCCTCCACTTT. Residues: CASSLRARGSGSPLHF. This chain uses TRBV5-6 with TRBJ1-6; unclear D gene. Trimming shortened V by 1 base and J by 9 bases, and 17 bases separated the two germline ends. The CDR3 totals 16 residues. Germline lookup yields CDR1 SGHDT and CDR2 YYEEEE.